This T cell receptor (beta chain) was captured by sequencing in a study of tumor-infiltrating lymphocytes in primary liver carcinoma. Study background: The tumors, T1-T3 N0M0 lesions, were roughly 4.2 to 11 cm across.

The tissue used was unsorted bulk material of roughly 17-32 mg. RNA and DNA were co-extracted from it with the AllPrep DNA/RNA mini kit. Samples were taken from five separate regions (per tumor). The proportion of viable tumor cells exceeded 75% in every tumor sample. This CDR3 region has 17 residues. Trimming stripped 1 base from V and 3 bases from J, with 19 bases between. Germline CDR1 SGHVS, CDR2 FNYEAQ. With regard to this clonotype: Its antigen is not known.

Findings and caveats of the study: Top clones occupying all five tumor regions numbered only about 8-25%.

Reverse transcription of approximately 500 ng total RNA with a constant-region primer produced TCR beta cDNA. For TCR beta, libraries were produced by three nested multiplex PCR rounds using slightly modified ARM-PCR. TRBV1-TRBV30 forward primers paired with a C-beta reverse primer were used in the first two PCR rounds, which ran approximately 11 cycles each. TCRdb analysed the multiplex PCR reads with MiXCR anew, one entry per CDR3 protein. The sample lists fewer than 25,000 distinct CDR3 sequences, approximately 70% occurring once. The chain is built from TRBV7-6 and TRBJ2-7, with D tentatively TRBD1 (5 bases). Sequencing used liver tumor tissue from sampling region 1. Subset here: tumor region T1, superior pole. The receptor's source is a man aged 35 to 55 with primary liver carcinoma and hepatitis B virus infection. The DNA for the CDR3 is TGTGCCAGCAGCTTAGGCGCCCCAGGGAATCCAAACTACGAGCAGTACTTC. Amino acid sequence: CASSLGAPGNPNYEQYF.